What follows are 8 T cell receptor beta chains derived from one specimen sequenced in a study of regulatory T cells in long-lasting Graves disease. Specified time point: persistent/refractory GD, antithyroid drugs over 5 years with positive TRAb. PBMC RNA was the source of the TCR library. Sequencing libraries for TCR beta were prepared with iRepertoire HTBI primers and Arm-PCR of CDR3 regions. TCRdb independently ran MiXCR on the multiplex PCR reads; one entry per CDR3 protein. The table lists under 450,000 distinct CDR3 sequences, roughly 24% of them singletons. This sample comprised peripheral blood mononuclear cells (PBMCs), obtained when the disease was refractory, from a patient treated with antithyroid drugs. These receptors were taken from a woman between 40 and 55 years old with Graves disease.

The V and J genes are TRBV20-1 and TRBJ1-1; maybe TRBD1 (5 bases). Trimming removed 5 bases from V and 6 bases from J, with 19 bases in between. The CDR3 is 14 residues long. Per germline, CDR1 DFQATT and CDR2 SNEGSKA (reference sequence). In nucleotides, the CDR3 is TGCAGTGCTGGAACGGGACGGCTACGCGCTGAAGCTTTCTTT. Its protein is CSAGTGRLRAEAFF.

The V and J genes are TRBV7-9 and TRBJ2-3; no definite D call. With 4 bases removed from V and 2 bases from J, the gap between germline ends came to 25 bases. This CDR3 contains 19 residues. The germline V gene encodes CDR1 SEHNR and CDR2 FQNEAQ (reference sequence). Here the CDR3 DNA reads TGTGCCAGCAGCTGGACCTCGGCCACGGTCGACGTTCACACAGATACGCAGTATTTT. The encoded protein is CASSWTSATVDVHTDTQYF. The variable domain in full, with the rest retrieved from reference TRBV7-9 and TRBJ2-3, is DTGVSQNPRHKITKRGQNVTFRCDPISEHNRLYWYRQTLGQGPEFLTYFQNEAQLEKSRLLSDRFSAERPKGSFSTLEIQRTEQGDSAMYLCASSWTSATVDVHTDTQYFGPGTRLTVL.

The table lists this clonotype with many counts. The chain employs TRBV11-2 and TRBJ2-5; the D is unclear. Germline values: CDR1 SGHAT, CDR2 FQNNGV. CDR3 length: 15 residues. Trimming cost V 6 bases and J 4 bases, with 18 bases left between them. The chain's CDR3 is CASRFPGLKGETQYF. CDR3 nucleotides: TGTGCCAGCAGATTCCCGGGTCTCAAAGGAGAGACCCAGTACTTC.

The chain links TRBV11-1 to TRBJ2-1, with D maybe TRBD2 (5 bases). The CDR3 has 14 amino acids. With 0 bases removed from V and 9 bases from J, the gap between germline ends came to 12 bases. CDR1 is SGHAT, CDR2 FQDESV, per germline (reference sequence). The CDR3 coding sequence is TGTGCCAGCAGCTTAGCCCTCGGGGTTGGTGAGCAGTTCTTC. This encodes CASSLALGVGEQFF.

In this sample, this clonotype turned up a few times. The V and J genes are TRBV28 and TRBJ2-1; D not certain. The length of the CDR3 is 12 residues. Trimming took off 8 bases at V and 5 bases at J, with 10 bases between the two ends. Germline V CDR1 and CDR2: MDHEN, SYDVKM. The CDR3 DNA is TGTGCCAGCGTGGCACGGGACAATGAGCAGTTCTTC. It specifies CASVARDNEQFF.

The V call is TRBV20-1, the J call TRBJ1-1; D uncertain. The ends were cut back, 8 bases at V and 6 bases at J, with 19 bases in the middle. The CDR3 runs to 13 residues. CDR1 and CDR2 (germline): DFQATT, SNEGSKA (reference sequence). CDR3 region: CSHFRYLGPEAFF. The DNA of the CDR3 is TGCAGTCATTTTCGTTACCTAGGGCCTGAAGCTTTCTTT.

This clonotype was seen repeatedly, ten times or more. This rearrangement joins TRBV15 to TRBJ2-2, with unresolved D. The germline CDR1 and CDR2 sequences are LNHNV and YYDKDF (reference sequence). The CDR3 loop spans 14 amino acids. V was shortened by 2 bases and J by 6 bases, with 10 bases between the two germline ends. The CDR3 DNA reads as TGTGCCACCAGCAGACCGACTTGGCCCGGGGAGCTGTTTTTT. Amino acids: CATSRPTWPGELFF.

This clonotype was seen ten or more times. The J gene is TRBJ2-5, the V gene TRBV20-1, with D hard to call. CDR3 length: 15 residues. The germline V gene encodes CDR1 DFQATT and CDR2 SNEGSKA (reference sequence). V was shortened by 1 base and J by 5 bases, with 17 bases between the two germline ends. Here the CDR3 reads CSARGVVTPRETQYF. For the CDR3, the DNA is TGCAGTGCTAGAGGAGTCGTGACTCCGAGGGAGACCCAGTACTTC.